This T cell receptor beta chain was captured in a study of T cell changes during pregnancy in multiple sclerosis. Assay: immunoSEQ multiplex PCR; the TCRdb copy retains only in-frame clones and omits some. The table lists about 64,000 clones, about nine tenths of them singletons. This clone was detected only once. This CDR3 has 13 amino acids. V trimming: 2 bases; J trimming: 12 bases; junction bases outside the gene matches: 9. CDR1 is MNHNY and CDR2 is SVGAGI in the germline V gene (reference sequence). Specimen: peripheral blood, collected in the second trimester of pregnancy. This rearrangement joins TRBV6-6 to TRBJ2-7; 8 bases are shared with TRBD1. The TCR originated in a female donor in good health, enrolled as a control in a pregnancy study. The DNA for the CDR3 is TGTGCCAGCAGTTACGAGTCGACCGGGACAGGGTACTTC. Encoded protein: CASSYESTGTGYF.